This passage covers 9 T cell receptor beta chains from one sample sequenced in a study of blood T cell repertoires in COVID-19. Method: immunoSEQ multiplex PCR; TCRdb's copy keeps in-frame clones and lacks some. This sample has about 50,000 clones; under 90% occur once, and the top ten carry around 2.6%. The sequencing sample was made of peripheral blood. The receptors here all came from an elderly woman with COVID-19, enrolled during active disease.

The CDR3 coding sequence is TGTGCCAGCCAGGGAGGCAATAGCAATCAGCCCCAGCATTTT. Protein: CASQGGNSNQPQHF. J is TRBJ1-5 and V is TRBV7-9; tentatively, D is TRBD1 (5 bases). This CDR3 is 14 amino acids long. Germline values: CDR1 SEHNR, CDR2 FQNEAQ (reference sequence). V lost 8 bases and J 0 bases, leaving 11 bases between the germline ends. The full variable domain, with the rest looked up from reference TRBV7-9 and TRBJ1-5, is DTGVSQNPRHKITKRGQNVTFRCDPISEHNRLYWYRQTLGQGPEFLTYFQNEAQLEKSRLLSDRFSAERPKGSFSTLEIQRTEQGDSAMYLCASQGGNSNQPQHFGDGTRLSIL.

As DNA, the CDR3 is TGTGCCAGCAGCAATGGACAGGGGGCTGCGTCACCCCTCCACTTT. It specifies CASSNGQGAASPLHF. The chain employs TRBV28 and TRBJ1-6; 11 bases line up with TRBD1. This CDR3 spans 15 amino acids. Germline trimming cut 6 bases from V and 10 bases from J; bases unmatched to any gene: 8. Germline V lookup: CDR1 MDHEN, CDR2 SYDVKM.

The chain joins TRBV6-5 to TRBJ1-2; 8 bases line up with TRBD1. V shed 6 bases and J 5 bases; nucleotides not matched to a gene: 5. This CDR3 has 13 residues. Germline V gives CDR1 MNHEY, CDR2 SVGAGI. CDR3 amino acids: CASSRTGKYGYTF. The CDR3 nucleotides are TGTGCCAGCAGCCGGACAGGGAAGTATGGCTACACCTTC.

This CDR3 reads CASSLLRGVHEQYF. In DNA, the CDR3 is TGTGCCAGCAGTTTATTGCGGGGGGTCCACGAGCAGTACTTC. The chain employs TRBV27 and TRBJ2-7; 8 positions agree with TRBD2. V shed 1 base, J shed 5 bases, and the junction held 4 bases outside the gene matches. Germline loops: CDR1 MNHEY, CDR2 SMNVEV (reference sequence). The CDR3 is 14 residues long.

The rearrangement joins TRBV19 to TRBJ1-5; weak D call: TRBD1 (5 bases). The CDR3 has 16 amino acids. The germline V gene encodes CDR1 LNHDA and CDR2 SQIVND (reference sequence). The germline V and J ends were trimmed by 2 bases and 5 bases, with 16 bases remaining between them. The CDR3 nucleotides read TGTGCCAGTAGTATAAGTCGGGGGTCGGGCTATCAGCCCCAGCATTTT. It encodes CASSISRGSGYQPQHF.

The CDR3 DNA sequence: TGTGCCAGCAGCAAAGCCGGGAAGGGGGTCGCGGACACTGAAGCTTTCTTT. Residues: CASSKAGKGVADTEAFF. The J gene is TRBJ1-1, the V gene TRBV21-1; TRBD1 is the table's D call and was not checked against the DNA. TRBV21-1 is annotated as a pseudogene. The CDR3 totals 17 residues.

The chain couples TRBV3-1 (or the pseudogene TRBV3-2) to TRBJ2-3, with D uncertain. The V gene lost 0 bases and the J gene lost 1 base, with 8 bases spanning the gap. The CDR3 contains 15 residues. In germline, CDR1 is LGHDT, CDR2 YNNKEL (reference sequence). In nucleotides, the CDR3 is TGTGCCAGCAGCCAAGAAGGCGCGGGCACAGATACGCAGTATTTT. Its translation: CASSQEGAGTDTQYF.

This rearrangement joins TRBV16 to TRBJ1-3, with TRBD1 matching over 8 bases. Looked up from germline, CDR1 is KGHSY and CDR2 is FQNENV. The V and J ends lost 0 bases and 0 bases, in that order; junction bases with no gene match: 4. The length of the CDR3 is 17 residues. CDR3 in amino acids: CASSQSNRGSSGNTIYF. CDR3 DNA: TGTGCCAGCAGCCAATCGAACAGGGGGTCCTCTGGAAACACCATATATTTT. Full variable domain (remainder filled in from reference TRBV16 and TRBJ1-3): GEEVAQTPKHLVRGEGQKAKLYCAPIKGHSYVFWYQQVLKNEFKFLISFQNENVFDETGMPKERFSAKCLPNSPCSLEIQATKLEDSAVYFCASSQSNRGSSGNTIYFGEGSWLTVV.

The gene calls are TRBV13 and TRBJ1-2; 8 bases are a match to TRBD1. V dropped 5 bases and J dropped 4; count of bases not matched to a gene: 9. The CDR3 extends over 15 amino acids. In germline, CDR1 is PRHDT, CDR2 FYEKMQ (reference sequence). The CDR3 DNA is TGTGCCAGCAGCGTTGGCCGGACAGGGACCTATGGCTACACCTTC. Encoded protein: CASSVGRTGTYGYTF.